Sequencing of this TCR beta chain was carried out in a study of brain T cells in children with intractable seizures. The time point was: blood from clinic visit 5 months post-surgery; TSC patient then seizure free. Only cases whose brain tissue showed the highest T cell transcript signatures were sequenced. Pre-surgery treatment included at least one anti-epileptic drug. A note on this clone: The target antigen is unknown.

Study observations and caveats: HCMV serostatus was not known, and viral specificity came from CDR3 similarity only. Pre-surgery blood may have been undersampled, hiding some clones.

The assay was immunoSEQ multiplex PCR, and TCRdb's table has in-frame clones only and misses some. This sample has 300,000 to 400,000 clones; roughly 92% occur once, and the top ten carry roughly 6%. The TCR sequence derives from a boy under two years old with tuberous sclerosis and intractable seizures. This sample comprised peripheral blood, obtained 4 to 5 months after surgery.

CDR3 nucleotide sequence: TGCGCCAGCAGCCAGCCCTTAGGGGGGAGGGCCGTTGCTGATGAGCAGTTCTTC. It is translated as CASSQPLGGRAVADEQFF. This rearrangement joins TRBV4-1 to TRBJ2-1, with D possibly matching TRBD2 (7 bases). Between the trimmed V and J ends, which lost 3 bases and 8 bases, there was a span of 26 bases. The germline V gene has CDR1 MGHRA and CDR2 YSYEKL. The CDR3 has 18 amino acids.